The 10 T cell receptor beta chains reported below all come from one sample, sequenced in a study of T cell changes during pregnancy in multiple sclerosis. Produced via immunoSEQ multiplex PCR; TCRdb's table is partial and in-frame only. This sample has more than 85,000 clones; 90% to 95% occur once, and the top ten carry around 0.96%. The starting material was peripheral blood, obtained before pregnancy. Source of these receptors: a female donor with multiple sclerosis, enrolled in a pregnancy study.

The J gene is TRBJ2-1, the V gene TRBV25-1, with D maybe TRBD1 (6 bases). The length of the CDR3 is 13 residues. Germline CDR1 MGHDK, CDR2 SYGVNS. Trimming left V 7 bases short and J 7 bases short, with 14 bases between. CDR3 DNA sequence: TGTGCCAGCACCCCCGGGACAAGAAATGAGCAGTTCTTC. It translates to CASTPGTRNEQFF. The whole variable domain, filled in from reference TRBV25-1 and TRBJ2-1, reads EADIYQTPRYLVIGTGKKITLECSQTMGHDKMYWYQQDPGMELHLIHYSYGVNSTEKGDLSSESTVSRIRTEHFPLTLESARPSHTSQYLCASTPGTRNEQFFGPGTRLTVL.

The chain joins TRBV27 to TRBJ1-5, with TRBD1 matching 7 bases. This CDR3 comprises 17 residues. Germline V gene data show CDR1 as MNHEY and CDR2 as SMNVEV (reference sequence). After removal of 2 bases from V and 2 bases from J, the junction contained 9 bases not matched to a gene. For the CDR3, the DNA is TGTGCCAGCAGTTTACATGGAGGGGGCGTTCGCAATCAGCCCCAGCATTTT. Encoded protein: CASSLHGGGVRNQPQHF.

The V call is TRBV10-3, the J call TRBJ1-2; D is perhaps TRBD1 (6 bases). This CDR3 contains 14 residues. V shed 0 bases and J shed 5 bases, with 10 bases lying between them. Germline CDR1 ENHRY, CDR2 SYGVKD. The CDR3 region has the DNA TGTGCCATCAGTGAGTCAGGGGGACAATATGGCTACACCTTC. The encoded protein is CAISESGGQYGYTF.

This chain joins TRBV19 and TRBJ1-2; 9 bases fit TRBD1. This CDR3 has 15 amino acids. Germline V gene lookup returns CDR1 LNHDA and CDR2 SQIVND (reference sequence). With V trimmed by 6 bases and J by 2 bases, 7 bases remained unmatched. Here the CDR3 reads CASSRTGEVNYGYTF. The CDR3 region has the DNA TGTGCCAGTAGCCGGACAGGGGAGGTCAACTATGGCTACACCTTC. Full variable domain (remainder filled in from reference TRBV19 and TRBJ1-2): DGGITQSPKYLFRKEGQNVTLSCEQNLNHDAMYWYRQDPGQGLRLIYYSQIVNDFQKGDIAEGYSVSREKKESFPLTVTSAQKNPTAFYLCASSRTGEVNYGYTFGSGTRLTVV.

The V call is TRBV29-1, the J call TRBJ2-7, with D possibly being TRBD2 (7 bases). The CDR3 is made up of 13 amino acids. Germline CDR1 and CDR2: SQVTM and ANQGSEA. V was clipped by 5 bases and J by 2 bases, with 13 bases between them. CDR3 DNA sequence: TGCAGCGTTCAGGCGGGGGCCGCCTACGAGCAGTACTTC. Protein: CSVQAGAAYEQYF.

This sequence joins TRBV19 and TRBJ1-5; D is ambiguous. This CDR3 spans 13 amino acids. V was shortened by 7 bases and J by 0 bases, with 7 bases between the two germline ends. The germline V gene has CDR1 LNHDA and CDR2 SQIVND (reference sequence). The CDR3 region has the DNA TGTGCCAGTACCGAGTTTAGCAATCAGCCCCAGCATTTT. Encoded protein: CASTEFSNQPQHF.

V and J are TRBV29-1 and TRBJ2-7; 8 bases align to TRBD2. CDR3 size: 11 residues. Germline trimming cut 7 bases from V and 13 bases from J; bases unmatched to any gene: 12. CDR1 is SQVTM, CDR2 ANQGSEA, per germline. The CDR3 is CSAGGEGDVYF. DNA for the CDR3: TGCAGCGCCGGGGGGGAGGGGGACGTCTACTTC.

This clone appeared a single time. The V gene is TRBV5-1, the J gene TRBJ2-2, with 11 bases fitting TRBD2. CDR1 SGHRS and CDR2 YFSETQ come from the germline V gene. CDR3 length: 14 residues. Trimming at V came to 5 bases and at J to 3 bases, leaving 0 bases not matched to a gene. The CDR3 protein is CASRLAGDTGELFF. The DNA for the CDR3 is TGCGCCAGCAGACTAGCGGGAGACACCGGGGAGCTGTTTTTT.

The chain has TRBV11-2 and TRBJ2-5, with 7 bases lining up with TRBD1. Germline V gives CDR1 SGHAT, CDR2 FQNNGV. With 4 bases clipped from V and 5 bases from J, the junction kept 10 bases outside the gene matches. The CDR3 is 15 amino acids. Here the CDR3 reads CASSYRQGPAETQYF. CDR3 nucleotide sequence: TGTGCCAGCAGCTACCGACAGGGCCCAGCCGAGACCCAGTACTTC. The complete variable domain, with remaining parts taken from reference TRBV11-2 and TRBJ2-5, reads EAGVAQSPRYKIIEKRQSVAFWCNPISGHATLYWYQQILGQGPKLLIQFQNNGVVDDSQLPKDRFSAERLKGVDSTLKIQPAKLEDSAVYLCASSYRQGPAETQYFGPGTRLLVL.

This chain links TRBV7-3 with TRBJ1-6, with D tentatively TRBD1 (5 bases). This CDR3 region has 13 residues. The ends were cut back, 7 bases at V and 10 bases at J, with 14 bases in the middle. Germline V gene sequence: CDR1 SGHTA, CDR2 FQGTGA. The CDR3 DNA reads as TGTGCCAGCACGCAGGGCGTGGGATCACCCCTCCACTTT. Its translation: CASTQGVGSPLHF.